This T cell receptor (beta chain) was profiled in a study of blood T cells in healthy people across ages. This clonotype was observed a handful of times. The germline CDR1 and CDR2 sequences are SGHRS and YFSETQ. CDR3 length equals 14 residues. Sample-barcoded 5' priming and a J-beta primer mix drove a second PCR of about 7 to 11 cycles. TCRdb analysed the 5' RACE reads with MiXCR anew, one entry per CDR3 protein. The sample holds 650,000 to 700,000 distinct CDR3 sequences, approximately 52% seen once. Material: blood. The genes are TRBV5-1 and TRBJ2-1, with TRBD1 matching 7 bases. The end of the DNA fits TRBJ2-7 better, so the J call may be wrong. This TCR derives from a woman older than 75 in good health. CDR3 sequence reads: CASSQRQGNNEQYF. Written as DNA, the CDR3 is TGCGCCAGCAGCCAACGACAGGGAAACAATGAGCAGTACTTC.